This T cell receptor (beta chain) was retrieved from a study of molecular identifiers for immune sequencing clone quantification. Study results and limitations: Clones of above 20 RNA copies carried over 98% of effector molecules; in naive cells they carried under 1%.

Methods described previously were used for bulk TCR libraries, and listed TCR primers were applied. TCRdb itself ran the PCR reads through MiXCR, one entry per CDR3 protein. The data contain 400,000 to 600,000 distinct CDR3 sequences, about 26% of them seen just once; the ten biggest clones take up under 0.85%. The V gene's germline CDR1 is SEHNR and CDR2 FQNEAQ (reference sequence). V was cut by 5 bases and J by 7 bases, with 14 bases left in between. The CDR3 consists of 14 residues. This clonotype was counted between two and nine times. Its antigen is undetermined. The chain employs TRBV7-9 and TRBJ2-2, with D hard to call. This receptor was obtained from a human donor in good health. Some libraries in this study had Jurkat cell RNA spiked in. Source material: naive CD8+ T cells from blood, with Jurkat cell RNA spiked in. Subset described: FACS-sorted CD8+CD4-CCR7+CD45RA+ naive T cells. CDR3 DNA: TGTGCCAGCAGCATCCTAAGCCCCGGCGGGGAGCTGTTTTTT. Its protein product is CASSILSPGGELFF.